These T cell receptor beta chains were read from a single sample in a study of blood T cell repertoires in COVID-19. Produced via immunoSEQ multiplex PCR; TCRdb's table is partial and in-frame only. The sample holds about 200,000 clones, about 88% seen once. Sequencing was performed on peripheral blood. These receptors were obtained from a man aged 50-59 years with COVID-19, enrolled during active disease. CDR3s include the opening cysteine and the closing phenylalanine or tryptophan. Each record gives: CDR3 protein, CDR3 DNA, J gene, D gene, V gene. The D gene is left open where the match is weak.

CDR3: CASSSRTGINQPQHF
DNA: TGTGCCAGCAGCTCTAGGACAGGCATCAATCAGCCCCAGCATTTT
J: TRBJ1-5
D: TRBD1
V: TRBV27

CDR3: CASSISGRGTGELFF
DNA: TGTGCCAGTAGTATTAGCGGGAGAGGTACCGGGGAGCTGTTTTTT
J: TRBJ2-2
D: TRBD2
V: TRBV19

CDR3: CASSLLLAGEGYEQFF
DNA: TGTGCCAGCAGCCTTCTACTAGCGGGAGAAGGGTATGAGCAGTTCTTC
J: TRBJ2-1
D: TRBD2
V: TRBV7-3

CDR3: CATSTLRESNQPQHF
DNA: TGTGCCACCAGCACCCTACGCGAAAGCAATCAGCCCCAGCATTTT
J: TRBJ1-5
D: NA
V: TRBV15

CDR3: CASSSSPGNSRDEQYF
DNA: TGTGCCAGCAGCTCGAGCCCCGGGAATTCCAGAGACGAGCAGTACTTC
J: TRBJ2-7
D: NA
V: TRBV9

CDR3: CASSEEGYGNQPQHF
DNA: TGTGCCAGCAGTGAGGAGGGGTATGGCAATCAGCCCCAGCATTTT
J: TRBJ1-5
D: NA
V: TRBV2

CDR3: CASSLLSGAIQETQYF
DNA: TGTGCCAGCAGCTTGTTGTCAGGGGCCATCCAAGAGACCCAGTACTTC
J: TRBJ2-5
D: NA
V: TRBV5-4

CDR3: CASSLGTNEETQYF
DNA: TGTGCCAGCAGCTTAGGGACAAATGAAGAGACCCAGTACTTC
J: TRBJ2-5
D: NA
V: TRBV11-1

CDR3: CASSSQALRGVVGSNQPQHF
DNA: TGTGCCAGCAGCTCCCAGGCCCTCAGGGGAGTGGTTGGTAGCAATCAGCCCCAGCATTTT
J: TRBJ1-5
D: NA
V: TRBV28

CDR3: CASSHLPGANTEAFF
DNA: TGTGCCAGCAGCCACCTCCCAGGGGCGAACACTGAAGCTTTCTTT
J: TRBJ1-1
D: NA
V: TRBV7-9

CDR3: CASSPSGGRDQPQHF
DNA: TGTGCCAGCAGCCCTTCTGGTGGGAGGGATCAGCCCCAGCATTTT
J: TRBJ1-5
D: NA
V: TRBV7-8

CDR3: CASRDRGGYTF
DNA: TGTGCCAGCAGAGACAGGGGTGGCTACACCTTC
J: TRBJ1-2
D: TRBD1
V: TRBV3-1/TRBV3-2

CDR3: CSVSRQGDTGELFF
DNA: TGCAGCGTTAGCCGTCAGGGCGACACCGGGGAGCTGTTTTTT
J: TRBJ2-2
D: NA
V: TRBV29-1

CDR3: CASSLDSSGSPYNEQFF
DNA: TGTGCCAGCAGCTTAGACTCTAGCGGGAGCCCCTACAATGAGCAGTTCTTC
J: TRBJ2-1
D: TRBD2
V: TRBV11-2

CDR3: CASSISITGNTEAFF
DNA: TGTGCCAGTAGTATTTCCATTACAGGGAACACTGAAGCTTTCTTT
J: TRBJ1-1
D: NA
V: TRBV19

CDR3: CASSLKTPRQATEAFF
DNA: TGTGCCAGCAGCTTAAAGACCCCGAGACAGGCCACTGAAGCTTTCTTT
J: TRBJ1-1
D: NA
V: TRBV11-2

CDR3: CASSPIGGGTQETQYF
DNA: TGTGCCAGCTCACCGATCGGCGGGGGGACCCAAGAGACCCAGTACTTC
J: TRBJ2-5
D: TRBD2
V: TRBV18

CDR3: CASRPGQDTRGAVF
DNA: TGTGCCAGCAGGCCGGGACAAGATACCCGGGGAGCTGTTTTT
J: TRBJ2-2
D: NA
V: TRBV21-1

CDR3: CASSERRLAGGEQFF
DNA: TGTGCCAGCAGTGAAAGGCGACTAGCGGGTGGAGAGCAGTTCTTC
J: TRBJ2-1
D: TRBD2
V: TRBV2